This entry lists 25 T cell receptor beta chains sequenced from one sample in a study of blood T cell repertoires in COVID-19. The method was immunoSEQ multiplex PCR; TCRdb's version includes in-frame clones alone and lacks a portion of them. The sample lists under 250,000 clones; 70% to 90% were seen once. Sequencing was carried out using PBMCs or T cells enriched from blood (not recorded which). Receptor source: a man aged 25-40 years who had recovered from COVID-19.

This sequence joins TRBV27 and TRBJ1-6; 8 positions match TRBD1. Germline trimming cut 7 bases from V and 0 bases from J; bases unmatched to any gene: 11. CDR1 is MNHEY, CDR2 SMNVEV, per germline (reference sequence). The CDR3 loop spans 18 amino acids. For the CDR3, the DNA is TGTGCCAGCAACGCAGGGGGCTCTTTGGGCTCCTATAATTCACCCCTCCACTTT. It translates to CASNAGGSLGSYNSPLHF.

The chain is built from TRBV6-5 and TRBJ2-3; 11 bases line up with TRBD2. This CDR3 has 14 residues. The V and J ends lost 8 bases and 3 bases, in that order; junction bases with no gene match: 4. Germline V gene lookup returns CDR1 MNHEY and CDR2 SVGAGI. In DNA, the CDR3 is TGTGCCAGCCGACTAGCGGGATTAACAGATACGCAGTATTTT. The encoded protein is CASRLAGLTDTQYF.

The rearrangement joins TRBV30 to TRBJ2-1, with D tentatively TRBD2 (6 bases). V was pared by 3 bases and J by 9 bases, with 18 bases between. The V gene's germline CDR1 is GTSNPN and CDR2 SVGIG (reference sequence). CDR3 length: 14 residues. In DNA, the CDR3 is TGTGCCTGGAGCCGCGGGGCTAGCGCCCCTGAGCAGTTCTTC. This codes for CAWSRGASAPEQFF.

This clone was seen once. CDR3 nucleotides: TGTGCCAGCAGAACCGACAGTGAAGCTTTCTTT. Protein sequence: CASRTDSEAFF. The V and J genes are TRBV9 and TRBJ1-1, with D possibly matching TRBD1 (5 bases). CDR3 length: 11 amino acids. V dropped 5 bases and J dropped 7 bases, with 9 bases sitting between them. CDR1 and CDR2 from the germline V gene are SGDLS and YYNGEE.

A single count supports this clone. This chain links TRBV30 with TRBJ1-2; 8 nucleotides agree with TRBD1. This CDR3 contains 14 residues. Germline V gene sequence: CDR1 GTSNPN, CDR2 SVGIG (reference sequence). The ends lost 3 bases at V and 8 bases at J; junction bases unmatched: 11. Here the CDR3 DNA reads TGTGCCTGGAGCCTACAGGGGGTATATTTGGGCTACACCTTC. Translation gives CAWSLQGVYLGYTF.

The rearrangement joins TRBV24-1 to TRBJ2-2; D may be TRBD2 (5 bases). This CDR3 has 16 residues. V dropped 0 bases and J dropped 6 bases, with 13 bases sitting between them. Germline V gene sequence: CDR1 KGHDR, CDR2 SFDVKD. The CDR3 loop is CATSDLVGSHPGELFF. CDR3 coding DNA: TGTGCCACCAGTGATTTGGTAGGGAGTCATCCCGGGGAGCTGTTTTTT.

This clone was counted only a few times. V gene TRBV3-1 (or the pseudogene TRBV3-2) combines with J gene TRBJ1-1; D possibly corresponds to TRBD1 (5 bases). The germline V gene has CDR1 LGHDT and CDR2 YNNKEL (reference sequence). The V and J ends lost 5 bases and 3 bases respectively, with 16 bases between them. This CDR3 is 15 amino acids long. The CDR3 region has the DNA TGTGCCAGCAGCACCTACGGGGGTCCGGACACTGAAGCTTTCTTT. It yields the protein CASSTYGGPDTEAFF.

This clone was found a few times. The CDR3 sequence is CASSLATGSQETQYF. The CDR3 bases are TGTGCCAGCAGCTTGGCCACAGGGAGTCAAGAGACCCAGTACTTC. The chain joins TRBV5-4 to TRBJ2-5, with TRBD1 as a possible D gene (6 bases). The V gene lost 0 bases and the J gene lost 2 bases, with 11 bases spanning the gap. CDR1 SGHNT and CDR2 YYREEE come from the germline V gene (reference sequence). The CDR3 spans 15 residues. The full variable domain, in which reference TRBV5-4 and TRBJ2-5 provide the parts outside the CDR3, is ETGVTQSPTHLIKTRGQQVTLRCSSQSGHNTVSWYQQALGQGPQFIFQYYREEENGRGNFPPRFSGLQFPNYSSELNVNALELDDSALYLCASSLATGSQETQYFGPGTRLLVL.

The chain joins TRBV5-4 to TRBJ2-1; 8 bases align to TRBD2. The V gene's germline CDR1 is SGHNT and CDR2 YYREEE (reference sequence). The CDR3 extends over 15 amino acids. Germline trimming cut 1 base from V and 9 bases from J; bases unmatched to any gene: 9. This chain's CDR3 is CASSLRTSRLGEQFF. The CDR3 nucleotides read TGTGCCAGCAGCTTGAGGACTAGCCGTCTGGGTGAGCAGTTCTTC.

With regard to this clone: Other DNA sequences from this sample encode an identical CDR3 as well. V gene TRBV7-2 combines with J gene TRBJ1-4; D not certain. The CDR3 is 14 residues long. CDR1 and CDR2 (germline): SGHTA, FQGNSA. V lost 1 base and J 4 bases, leaving 7 bases between the germline ends. DNA of the CDR3: TGTGCCAGCAGCTTAGACAGCCTTAATGAAAAACTGTTTTTT. Amino acids: CASSLDSLNEKLFF.

This clone was recorded once. CDR3 bases: TGTGCCAGCCTGACGAACAGGGTGGGGGAGCTGTTTTTT. Its protein product is CASLTNRVGELFF. This sequence joins TRBV6-5 and TRBJ2-2; maybe TRBD1 (6 bases). The CDR3 consists of 13 residues. Germline V CDR1 and CDR2: MNHEY, SVGAGI. Deletions cut 8 bases from V and 8 bases from J, with 15 bases between.

This chain connects TRBV21-1 to TRBJ2-1; the D call in the table, TRBD1, was not verified against the DNA. TRBV21-1 corresponds to a pseudogene. This CDR3 contains 16 residues. CDR3 amino acids: CASSSPSSDSHNEQFF. The CDR3 region has the DNA TGTGCCAGCAGCTCTCCTTCCTCGGACAGCCACAATGAGCAGTTCTTC.

CDR3 region: CASILDSNPSGADGEQYF. DNA of the CDR3: TGTGCCAGCATCCTTGACAGTAACCCATCGGGAGCGGATGGCGAGCAGTACTTC. The chain combines TRBV2 with TRBJ2-7; tentatively, D is TRBD2 (6 bases). This CDR3 comprises 18 residues. The germline CDR1 and CDR2 sequences are SNHLY and FYNNEI. The V end lost 7 bases, the J end lost 6 bases, and 31 bases lay between the germline ends.

This rearrangement joins TRBV5-4 to TRBJ2-1, with D possibly being TRBD2 (6 bases). Germline loops: CDR1 SGHNT, CDR2 YYREEE (reference sequence). V gave up 0 bases and J gave up 2 bases, with 9 bases separating them. This CDR3 spans 15 amino acids. The CDR3 here is CASSLGAGAYNEQFF. The CDR3 DNA sequence: TGTGCCAGCAGCTTGGGAGCGGGTGCCTACAATGAGCAGTTCTTC.

V and J are TRBV19 and TRBJ2-3; D ambiguous. Trimming left V 9 bases short and J 2 bases short, with 3 bases between. CDR1 is LNHDA and CDR2 is SQIVND in the germline V gene (reference sequence). The length of the CDR3 is 10 residues. The CDR3 reads CARHTDTQYF. CDR3 DNA sequence: TGTGCCAGACACACAGATACGCAGTATTTT. Variable domain in full (rest from reference TRBV19 and TRBJ2-3): DGGITQSPKYLFRKEGQNVTLSCEQNLNHDAMYWYRQDPGQGLRLIYYSQIVNDFQKGDIAEGYSVSREKKESFPLTVTSAQKNPTAFYLCARHTDTQYFGPGTRLTVL.

For the CDR3, the DNA is TGTGCCAGCAGCCAATCCGGGACAGGGGTGGATGGCTACACCTTC. Its protein product is CASSQSGTGVDGYTF. The chain carries TRBV3-1 (or the pseudogene TRBV3-2) and TRBJ1-2; 10 nucleotides match TRBD1. CDR3 length equals 15 residues. Unmatched junction bases numbered 6, after V lost 2 bases and J lost 6 bases. Germline V gene sequence: CDR1 LGHDT, CDR2 YNNKEL (reference sequence).

The chain uses TRBV23-1 and TRBJ2-5; 9 nucleotides align to TRBD2. TRBV23-1 is an ORF, and what it does is uncertain. The CDR3 loop spans 18 amino acids. V shed 3 bases, J shed 4 bases, and the junction held 15 bases outside the gene matches. Here the CDR3 reads CASSHPGLALVAGETQYF. CDR3 nucleotide sequence: TGCGCCAGCAGTCACCCGGGACTAGCATTAGTAGCAGGAGAGACCCAGTACTTC.

This chain uses TRBV19 with TRBJ2-6, with 9 bases identical to TRBD1. V lost 7 bases and J lost 0; bases outside the gene matches: 7. CDR3 length equals 17 residues. Germline V gene data show CDR1 as LNHDA and CDR2 as SQIVND (reference sequence). The CDR3 DNA reads as TGTGCCAGTATTGGTGGGACAGGGCCCTCTGGGGCCAACGTCCTGACTTTC. It translates to CASIGGTGPSGANVLTF.

This clone was seen only a few times. The J gene is TRBJ1-4, the V gene TRBV12-3 or TRBV12-4; 7 nucleotides match TRBD1. The CDR3 is 13 amino acids. The V gene end was trimmed by 2 bases and the J gene end by 10 bases; junction bases not matched to a gene: 4. The CDR3 DNA reads TGTGCCAGCAGTTTAAGGGGGCGCGGAAAACTGTTTTTT. Residues: CASSLRGRGKLFF.

The rearrangement uses TRBV6-1 and TRBJ1-5; D is ambiguous. The CDR3 length is 14 residues. Germline V gene sequence: CDR1 MNHNS, CDR2 SASEGT. The V and J ends lost 2 bases and 6 bases respectively, with 11 bases between them. The chain's CDR3 is CASSELVFRQPQHF. The CDR3 DNA follows: TGTGCCAGCAGTGAATTAGTATTTCGTCAGCCCCAGCATTTT.

The J gene is TRBJ2-1, the V gene TRBV28, with 10 positions matching TRBD2. In germline, CDR1 is MDHEN, CDR2 SYDVKM. V trimming: 5 bases; J trimming: 7 bases; junction bases outside the gene matches: 8. This CDR3 contains 15 residues. CDR3 bases: TGTGCCAGCAGTCTTAGCGGGAGGCAGGTAAATGAGCAGTTCTTC. This translates into CASSLSGRQVNEQFF.

The rearrangement links TRBV2 to TRBJ2-1; D not certain. The CDR3 has 9 residues. Germline CDR1 SNHLY, CDR2 FYNNEI. V lost 11 bases and J 10 bases, leaving 9 bases between the germline ends. CDR3 bases: TGTGCCGCAACCCGGGAGCAGTTCTTC. Its translation is CAATREQFF.

This chain joins TRBV27 and TRBJ2-2, with TRBD2 matching over 10 bases. CDR3 size: 15 residues. With V trimmed by 6 bases and J by 4 bases, 5 bases remained unmatched. The germline V gene has CDR1 MNHEY and CDR2 SMNVEV (reference sequence). The CDR3 loop is CASSQLAGSTGELFF. CDR3 DNA: TGTGCCAGCAGCCAACTAGCGGGATCCACCGGGGAGCTGTTTTTT.

The gene calls are TRBV5-4 and TRBJ1-4; possible D gene TRBD1, 5 bases. The germline V gene encodes CDR1 SGHNT and CDR2 YYREEE (reference sequence). The V and J ends lost 5 bases and 7 bases respectively, with 15 bases between them. This CDR3 is 14 amino acids long. The DNA of the CDR3 is TGTGCCAGCAGTTCCCAGGGATCTGGTGAAAAACTGTTTTTT. Translating gives CASSSQGSGEKLFF.

This clone appeared a single time. DNA of the CDR3: TGTGCCAGCGCGGGAAATAATGAAAAACTGTTTTTT. Translated, it gives CASAGNNEKLFF. The V gene is TRBV5-5, the J gene TRBJ1-4; D unresolved. CDR3 length: 12 residues. Per the germline V gene, CDR1 is SGHKS and CDR2 is YYEKEE (reference sequence). Deletions cut 7 bases from V and 4 bases from J, with 8 bases between.